Listed below are T cell receptor beta chains from one sample, sequenced in a study of OX40 agonist ivuxolimab in advanced cancers. Libraries were prepared by immunoSEQ multiplex PCR; TCRdb keeps only in-frame clonotypes and omits some of them. This repertoire shows approximately 90,000 clones, 87% found once; its top ten account for approximately 1.5%. The material was CD4+ or CD8+ T cells sorted from blood, obtained in a trial of the OX40 agonist ivuxolimab. Source of these receptors: an adult with an advanced solid tumor such as melanoma, head and neck, liver or kidney cancer. CDR3s include the opening cysteine and the closing phenylalanine or tryptophan. The order of the fields is J gene, V gene, D gene, clone size, CDR3 DNA, CDR3 protein. A D gene is named only where the DNA matches it firmly. A row's size may be missing; if present it is once, few, many or a size class.

TRBJ1-3 | TRBV7-9 | . | . | TGTGCCAGCAGCTTAGAGGCAGGGACGGGAAACACCATATATTTT | CASSLEAGTGNTIYF
TRBJ2-5 | TRBV27 | TRBD2 | . | TGTGCCAGCAGCCCGGGACTAGCGGGCGGGGCCCAGTACTTC | CASSPGLAGGAQYF
TRBJ1-5 | TRBV20-1 | . | . | TGCAGTGCTTCCATAGGACAGCCCCAGCATTTT | CSASIGQPQHF
TRBJ2-1 | TRBV29-1 | TRBD1 | . | TGCAGCGGTGGGGGACAGGGTCTTCATGAGCAGTTCTTC | CSGGGQGLHEQFF
TRBJ2-3 | TRBV2 | . | . | TGTGCCATCGCCACACAGGGAATGGGTTTAGGCACGCAGTATTTT | CAIATQGMGLGTQYF
TRBJ2-2 | TRBV6-4 | TRBD2 | once | TGTGCCAGCAGTGTCCAGCCAGCGGGGGGGCCAACCGGGGAGCTGTTTTTT | CASSVQPAGGPTGELFF
TRBJ1-1 | TRBV2 | . | . | TGTGCCAGCAGTCCTCCGACAGGTCTGAACACTGAAGCTTTCTTT | CASSPPTGLNTEAFF
TRBJ2-2 | TRBV11-2 | . | . | TGTGCCAGCAGTTCAGGGGTCCACACCGGGGAGCTGTTTTTT | CASSSGVHTGELFF
TRBJ2-5 | TRBV9 | TRBD1 | . | TGTGCCAGCAGCACGGGACAGGGCGCAGAGACCCAGTACTTC | CASSTGQGAETQYF
TRBJ2-4 | TRBV11-2 | TRBD2 | . | TGTGCCAGCAGCTTAGCCCGGGGACTAGCGGGAGGGGAAAGAGCTGCTCAGTACTTC | CASSLARGLAGGERAAQYF
TRBJ2-3 | TRBV4-1 | . | . | TGCGCCAGCAGCCAAGGGCCTAGCGGCACAGATACGCAGTATTTT | CASSQGPSGTDTQYF
TRBJ1-1 | TRBV11-2 | . | . | TGTGCCAGCAGCTTGGGAACAGGGCCGACAATTCTCCCTGAAGCTTTCTTT | CASSLGTGPTILPEAFF
TRBJ2-5 | TRBV7-2 | . | few | TGTGCCAGCAGCTTAAGGTGGGACGCCAGGTTGGAGACCCAGTACTTC | CASSLRWDARLETQYF
TRBJ2-2 | TRBV5-1 | TRBD2 | few | TGCGCCAGCAGCAGAAGCGGGAGTCCGCGAGGGGAGCTGTTTTTT | CASSRSGSPRGELFF
TRBJ2-3 | TRBV18 | TRBD2 | . | TGTGCCAGCTCCACCTCTGGCGGGGGTATAATAGATACGCAGTATTTT | CASSTSGGGIIDTQYF
TRBJ1-4 | TRBV5-4 | TRBD1 | . | TGTGCCAGCAGCTCAACGGGACAGGGGGTGAAAAATGAAAAACTGTTTTTT | CASSSTGQGVKNEKLFF
TRBJ2-5 | TRBV7-9 | TRBD2 | . | TGTGCCAGCAGCTCTAGCCCTATTCCGGGACTAGCGAACCAAGAGACCCAGTACTTC | CASSSSPIPGLANQETQYF
TRBJ1-2 | TRBV7-2 | . | . | TGTGCCAGCAGCTTATTTAGGGGGGATGGCTACACCTTC | CASSLFRGDGYTF
TRBJ2-7 | TRBV27 | . | . | TGTGCCAGCAGTCCTCAGCGGAACTCCTACGAGCAGTACTTC | CASSPQRNSYEQYF
TRBJ1-6 | TRBV7-3 | TRBD1 | . | TGTGCCAGCAGCTTAATGGGACAGGGGGCCGGATCACCCCTCCACTTT | CASSLMGQGAGSPLHF
TRBJ1-5 | TRBV2 | TRBD1 | few | TGTGCCAGCGAATCCGGGACAGTTAGCAATCAGCCCCAGCATTTT | CASESGTVSNQPQHF
TRBJ2-7 | TRBV2 | . | . | TGTGCCAGCAGTGAATATCGGAGGGGTGACGAGCAGTACTTC | CASSEYRRGDEQYF
TRBJ1-5 | TRBV28 | TRBD1 | . | TGTGCCAGCGGGCCGACAGGGAGCCCAAATCAGCCCCAGCATTTT | CASGPTGSPNQPQHF
TRBJ2-2 | TRBV19 | . | . | TGTGCCAGTAGTAACGGACGGTCCATGAGCGGGGAGCTGTTTTTT | CASSNGRSMSGELFF
TRBJ2-1 | TRBV4-3 | . | . | TGCGCCAGCAGCCAAGGGAATAACAATGAGCAGTTCTTC | CASSQGNNNEQFF
TRBJ1-1 | TRBV11-1 | . | . | TGTGCCAGCAGCTTCGAGGCCCGAGGAGCTTTCTTT | CASSFEARGAFF
TRBJ2-7 | TRBV7-9 | . | . | TGTGCCAGCAGCTTACAGGGCCCCGAGCAGTACTTC | CASSLQGPEQYF
TRBJ2-7 | TRBV9 | TRBD2 | . | TGTGCCAGCAGCGTAGGTACTAGCGGGAGAGACGAGCAGTACTTC | CASSVGTSGRDEQYF
TRBJ2-7 | TRBV29-1 | . | . | TGCAGCGTTGTCGGGGGCTCTAGCTCCTACGAGCAGTACTTC | CSVVGGSSSYEQYF
TRBJ1-1 | TRBV30 | . | few | TGTGCCTGGAGTGACAGCCACACTGAAGCTTTCTTT | CAWSDSHTEAFF
TRBJ1-5 | TRBV30 | . | few | TGTGCCTGGAGTCAGGACAGCCTCAATCAGCCCCAGCATTTT | CAWSQDSLNQPQHF
TRBJ1-5 | TRBV19 | . | . | TGTGCCAGTACTCGACAGGATAGGCGCAATCAGCCCCAGCATTTT | CASTRQDRRNQPQHF
TRBJ2-3 | TRBV29-1 | TRBD1 | . | TGCAGCTCCCTCAGGGGGGATACGCAGTATTTT | CSSLRGDTQYF
TRBJ2-7 | TRBV28 | . | . | TGTGCCAGCAGTAGGACACCATACGAGCAGTACTTC | CASSRTPYEQYF
TRBJ1-1 | TRBV5-1 | TRBD1 | . | TGCGCCAGCAGCATGCCGGGACAGCCGAACACTGAAGCTTTCTTT | CASSMPGQPNTEAFF
TRBJ2-5 | TRBV7-3 | . | . | TGTGCCAGCAGCTATGAGCGGGTCCAAGAGACCCAGTACTTC | CASSYERVQETQYF
TRBJ1-3 | TRBV4-1 | . | . | TGCGCCAGCAGCCATAACGACAGGTCCTCTGGAAACACCATATATTTT | CASSHNDRSSGNTIYF
TRBJ1-6 | TRBV11-2 | TRBD1 | . | TGTGCCAGCAGCCCCAGGACAGGGATCAATTCACCCCTCCACTTT | CASSPRTGINSPLHF
TRBJ2-7 | TRBV7-2 | . | . | TGTGCCAGCAGCTTAGGTTCCCATTCCTACGAGCAGTACTTC | CASSLGSHSYEQYF
TRBJ1-2 | TRBV7-9 | . | . | TGTGCCAGCAGCTTAGAGAGGGCGGGCTACACCTTC | CASSLERAGYTF
TRBJ2-5 | TRBV7-8 | TRBD1 | . | TGTGCCAGCAGCGCAAACAGGGGGCAGGGGACCCAGTACTTC | CASSANRGQGTQYF
TRBJ2-7 | TRBV30 | TRBD1 | . | TGTGCCTGGAGAGGGGGGTTGAGGACAGGGCTAGGGACCTACGAGCAGTACTTC | CAWRGGLRTGLGTYEQYF
TRBJ1-4 | TRBV18 | . | . | TGTGCCAGCTCACCCGGCGGGGGGGATGAAAAACTGTTTTTT | CASSPGGGDEKLFF
TRBJ1-5 | TRBV18 | TRBD1 | . | TGTGCCAGCTCACCCGACAGGGCCTCGGAGCAGCCCCAGCATTTT | CASSPDRASEQPQHF
TRBJ1-2 | TRBV6-5 | TRBD1 | . | TGTGCCAGCATCGGACAGGGGATCGGTGGCTACACCTTC | CASIGQGIGGYTF
TRBJ2-1 | TRBV29-1 | . | . | TGCAGCCTCCTTCGAGTAGGTTCCCCCAATGAGCAGTTCTTC | CSLLRVGSPNEQFF
TRBJ1-4 | TRBV30 | TRBD1 | . | TGTGCCTGGACCCCACGCGAGGGGGCTGGTGAAAAACTGTTTTTT | CAWTPREGAGEKLFF
TRBJ2-7 | TRBV10-2 | . | . | TGCGCCAGCAGTAGGGGCGGGAACTCCTACGAGCAGTACTTC | CASSRGGNSYEQYF
TRBJ1-5 | TRBV30 | . | few | TGTGCCTGGAGTGTAGATGTGCAGCCCCAGCATTTT | CAWSVDVQPQHF
TRBJ1-1 | TRBV30 | . | . | TGTGCCTGGAGTGTAACAGCGACGGGTAACACTGAAGCTTTCTTT | CAWSVTATGNTEAFF
TRBJ1-1 | TRBV28 | TRBD1 | . | TGTGCCAGCAGTTTAAACAGGGGGCTGAACACTGAAGCTTTCTTT | CASSLNRGLNTEAFF
TRBJ2-7 | TRBV5-1 | TRBD1 | . | TGCGCCAGCAGCTTGGCCTTGACAGGGGCCAGGGACGAGCAGTACTTC | CASSLALTGARDEQYF
TRBJ1-3 | TRBV6-9 | . | . | TGTGCCAGCAGACCAAGGGGACTCTGTGGAAACACCATATATTTT | CASRPRGLCGNTIYF
TRBJ2-5 | TRBV7-2 | TRBD2 | . | TGTGCCAGCGAGGAAGCCTCTAGCGGGGGGCCTAGAACGAAGACCCAGTACTTC | CASEEASSGGPRTKTQYF